This passage covers 29 T cell receptor beta chains from one sample sequenced in a study of cytomegalovirus exposure and HLA in healthy donors. The data were produced by immunoSEQ multiplex PCR, yet TCRdb's version contains in-frame clones alone and is incomplete. The data contain around 60,000 clones, about 90% of them singletons. Specimen: PBMCs. These receptors all come from a woman younger than 35 in good health and CMV-seronegative.

The genes are TRBV9 and TRBJ1-1, with D maybe TRBD1 (6 bases). Germline-derived CDR1 and CDR2 are SGDLS and YYNGEE. CDR3 size: 15 residues. The V end was cut by 3 bases, the J end by 0 bases, with 12 bases between. The CDR3 reads CASSARQVLNTEAFF. CDR3 sequence (DNA): TGTGCCAGCAGCGCCCGACAGGTTCTGAACACTGAAGCTTTCTTT.

The chain couples TRBV4-1 to TRBJ2-1, with D possibly being TRBD2 (7 bases). The CDR3 is 14 residues long. The germline V gene encodes CDR1 MGHRA and CDR2 YSYEKL. V was shortened by 1 base and J by 7 bases, with 11 bases between the two germline ends. The CDR3 protein is CASSQGGGFNEQFF. CDR3 DNA: TGCGCCAGCAGCCAAGGGGGGGGCTTTAATGAGCAGTTCTTC.

This sequence joins TRBV6-5 and TRBJ2-7; TRBD2 is a possible D gene (6 bases). Trimming removed 2 bases at V and 3 bases at J, with 8 bases between. Germline CDR1 and CDR2: MNHEY and SVGAGI. This CDR3 has 13 residues. The CDR3: CASSYGTVYEQYF. In DNA, the CDR3 is TGTGCCAGCAGTTACGGGACTGTCTACGAGCAGTACTTC.

The chain has TRBV18 and TRBJ1-2; D perhaps matches TRBD1 (5 bases). The CDR3 spans 12 residues. The germline V and J ends were trimmed by 3 bases and 7 bases, with 9 bases remaining between them. Germline V gives CDR1 KGHSH, CDR2 LQKENI. The CDR3 here is CASSPGGFGYTF. The CDR3 DNA sequence: TGTGCCAGCTCACCCGGGGGATTTGGCTACACCTTC.

The chain employs TRBV10-3 and TRBJ2-5, with TRBD2 matching 11 bases. There are 17 residues in the CDR3. J lost 3 bases, V lost 0 bases, and 6 bases had no gene match. The germline CDR1 and CDR2 sequences are ENHRY and SYGVKD. CDR3: CAISESRISGGEETQYF. CDR3 bases: TGTGCCATCAGTGAGTCGAGGATTAGCGGGGGGGAAGAGACCCAGTACTTC.

The CDR3 region is CASSFPGQGREAFF. Written as DNA, the CDR3 is TGTGCCAGCAGTTTCCCGGGACAGGGTCGTGAAGCTTTCTTT. This sequence joins TRBV28 and TRBJ1-1; 9 bases agree with TRBD1. The J segment lost 7 bases and the V segment lost 3 bases, leaving 6 bases of the junction unmatched. The germline gives CDR1 MDHEN, CDR2 SYDVKM. This CDR3 has 14 amino acids. The full variable domain, in which reference TRBV28 and TRBJ1-1 provide the parts outside the CDR3, is DVKVTQSSRYLVKRTGEKVFLECVQDMDHENMFWYRQDPGLGLRLIYFSYDVKMKEKGDIPEGYSVSREKKERFSLILESASTNQTSMYLCASSFPGQGREAFFGQGTRLTVV.

The CDR3 sequence: CASRSGNQPQHF. CDR3 sequence (DNA): TGTGCCAGCAGATCTGGCAATCAGCCCCAGCATTTT. The V and J genes are TRBV28 and TRBJ1-5; no firm D call. The CDR3 has 12 amino acids. Germline lookup yields CDR1 MDHEN and CDR2 SYDVKM. V shed 6 bases and J shed 2 bases, with 5 bases lying between them.

The gene calls are TRBV7-2 and TRBJ1-1, with TRBD1 as a possible D gene (6 bases). CDR1 SGHTA and CDR2 FQGNSA come from the germline V gene. V was shortened by 5 bases and J by 4 bases, with 20 bases between the two germline ends. The length of the CDR3 is 16 residues. The CDR3 nucleotides are TGTGCCAGCAGCGTAACCGGGGGGGCTAGTGTCACTGAAGCTTTCTTT. Its translation: CASSVTGGASVTEAFF.

This clone was recorded only once. The chain combines TRBV5-1 with TRBJ2-3; 7 nucleotides align to TRBD1. The V gene's germline CDR1 is SGHRS and CDR2 YFSETQ. The CDR3 extends over 14 amino acids. V lost 2 bases to trimming and J lost 1 base; unmatched junction nucleotides: 1. CDR3 residues: CASSFTGGTDTQYF. In nucleotides, the CDR3 is TGCGCCAGCAGCTTTACAGGGGGCACAGATACGCAGTATTTT.

The chain combines TRBV6-1 with TRBJ1-2, with D unclear. CDR1 is MNHNS and CDR2 is SASEGT in the germline V gene. The V and J ends lost 10 bases and 0 bases respectively, with 18 bases between them. This CDR3 is built from 15 residues. DNA of the CDR3: TGTGCCACCTCAAACCGACGCAGCGCTAACTATGGCTACACCTTC. It specifies CATSNRRSANYGYTF.

The chain uses TRBV4-1 and TRBJ2-3; unclear D gene. CDR3 length equals 15 residues. Germline V gene sequence: CDR1 MGHRA, CDR2 YSYEKL. The V gene lost 4 bases and the J gene lost 1 base, with 12 bases spanning the gap. The CDR3 region is CASSRLTGGTDTQYF. CDR3 in DNA: TGCGCCAGCAGCCGCCTTACGGGTGGCACAGATACGCAGTATTTT.

The chain uses TRBV11-2 and TRBJ1-1; TRBD1 might be the D (6 bases). There are 14 residues in the CDR3. In germline, CDR1 is SGHAT, CDR2 FQNNGV. Between the trimmed V and J ends, which lost 8 bases and 1 base, there was a span of 14 bases. CDR3 bases: TGTGCCAGCCGTTTGGGACACGGGAACACTGAAGCTTTCTTT. Encoded protein: CASRLGHGNTEAFF. Combining the CDR3 with reference TRBV11-2 and TRBJ1-1 gives the whole variable domain EAGVAQSPRYKIIEKRQSVAFWCNPISGHATLYWYQQILGQGPKLLIQFQNNGVVDDSQLPKDRFSAERLKGVDSTLKIQPAKLEDSAVYLCASRLGHGNTEAFFGQGTRLTVV.

The chain is built from TRBV18 and TRBJ1-1; D call uncertain. The V gene's germline CDR1 is KGHSH and CDR2 LQKENI. The CDR3 is 13 amino acids. V gave up 2 bases and J gave up 7 bases, with 11 bases separating them. The CDR3, as DNA: TGTGCCAGCTCACCAAACAACAGAGATGAAGCTTTCTTT. Its protein product is CASSPNNRDEAFF.

The rearrangement joins TRBV10-3 to TRBJ2-2; D remains unclear. Deletions cut 3 bases from V and 2 bases from J, with 4 bases between. This CDR3 region has 13 residues. CDR1 is ENHRY and CDR2 is SYGVKD in the germline V gene. The CDR3 DNA is TGTGCCATCAGTGACAAAAACACCGGGGAGCTGTTTTTT. Residues: CAISDKNTGELFF.

This clone was observed a single time. This chain connects TRBV7-2 to TRBJ1-1; perhaps TRBD1 as D (5 bases). This CDR3 contains 14 residues. Trimming took 1 base from V and 0 from J, leaving 6 bases between them. The germline V gene has CDR1 SGHTA and CDR2 FQGNSA. CDR3 protein: CASSLVQVNTEAFF. The CDR3 DNA sequence: TGTGCCAGCAGCTTAGTACAGGTGAACACTGAAGCTTTCTTT.

V and J are TRBV6-5 and TRBJ1-1; D remains ambiguous. The length of the CDR3 is 15 residues. CDR1 is MNHEY and CDR2 is SVGAGI in the germline V gene. Trimming took off 5 bases at V and 0 bases at J, with 13 bases between the two ends. CDR3 sequence (DNA): TGTGCCAGCAGTCCCCATACAGAAATGAACACTGAAGCTTTCTTT. As protein: CASSPHTEMNTEAFF.

V usage is TRBV10-2 and J usage is TRBJ1-5, with TRBD1 identical over 10 bases. The J segment lost 3 bases and the V segment lost 7 bases, leaving 9 bases of the junction unmatched. Per germline, CDR1 WSHSY and CDR2 SAAADI. The CDR3 is made up of 16 amino acids. The CDR3 protein is CASMGEGTGVNQPQHF. The CDR3 DNA reads as TGCGCCAGCATGGGGGAGGGGACAGGGGTCAATCAGCCCCAGCATTTT.

This rearrangement joins TRBV28 to TRBJ2-5; no reliable D call. CDR3 length: 14 residues. The germline CDR1 and CDR2 sequences are MDHEN and SYDVKM. Deletions cut 2 bases from V and 2 bases from J, with 9 bases between. CDR3 nucleotides: TGTGCCAGCAGTTTAGCGGCACCTCAAGAGACCCAGTACTTC. Its translation is CASSLAAPQETQYF.

The chain has TRBV7-2 and TRBJ2-5; TRBD2 matches at 10 bases. The CDR3 runs to 16 residues. CDR1 SGHTA and CDR2 FQGNSA come from the germline V gene. Trimming took 3 bases from V and 2 from J; bases not matched to a gene: 6. The CDR3 here is CASSFGGAGGQETQYF. CDR3 nucleotides: TGTGCCAGCAGCTTTGGGGGAGCGGGAGGGCAAGAGACCCAGTACTTC.

The rearrangement uses TRBV7-8 and TRBJ1-2; D unresolved. Trimming cost V 2 bases and J 2 bases, with 9 bases left between them. The germline V gene encodes CDR1 SGHVS and CDR2 FQNEAQ. This CDR3 contains 14 residues. CDR3 in amino acids: CASSLLPTNYGYTF. In DNA form, the CDR3 reads TGTGCCAGCAGCTTACTACCAACCAACTATGGCTACACCTTC.

This chain joins TRBV11-2 and TRBJ1-1, with 11 bases aligning to TRBD1. In germline, CDR1 is SGHAT, CDR2 FQNNGV. The CDR3 runs 15 residues. J gave up 9 bases and V 7 bases, and 13 bases lay outside the gene matches. The DNA of the CDR3 is TGTGCCAGCAACTCTTGGGGGACAGGGGGACGAAAAGCTTTCTTT. This translates into CASNSWGTGGRKAFF.

The chain combines TRBV19 with TRBJ2-5; TRBD2 matches at 8 bases. The CDR3 is made up of 14 amino acids. From germline, CDR1 is LNHDA and CDR2 SQIVND (reference sequence). The V gene end was trimmed by 3 bases and the J gene end by 1 base; junction bases not matched to a gene: 1. This chain's CDR3 is CASSIGGVQETQYF. The CDR3 bases are TGTGCCAGTAGTATCGGGGGGGTCCAAGAGACCCAGTACTTC.

The chain carries TRBV6-4 and TRBJ2-3; D is unclear. V lost 4 bases, J lost 2 bases, and 13 bases lay in between. The CDR3 runs 15 residues. CDR1 and CDR2 (germline): MRHNA, SNTAGT. As DNA, the CDR3 is TGTGCCAGCAGTGTGCTGGGCAGGCCCACAGATACGCAGTATTTT. Protein sequence: CASSVLGRPTDTQYF.

J is TRBJ1-2 and V is TRBV6-5; the D gene is possibly TRBD1 (5 bases). Between the trimmed V and J ends, which lost 5 bases and 4 bases, there was a span of 14 bases. The CDR3 contains 14 residues. Germline V gives CDR1 MNHEY, CDR2 SVGAGI. Here the CDR3 reads CASSAGLEVYGYTF. The CDR3 DNA reads as TGTGCCAGCAGTGCGGGACTCGAGGTCTATGGCTACACCTTC.

V gene TRBV18 combines with J gene TRBJ2-1; D might be TRBD1 (6 bases). V shed 3 bases and J shed 0 bases, with 9 bases lying between them. Looked up from germline, CDR1 is KGHSH and CDR2 is LQKENI. The CDR3 covers 15 residues. CDR3 residues: CASSPDRSSYNEQFF. In nucleotides, the CDR3 is TGTGCCAGCTCACCCGACAGGAGCTCCTACAATGAGCAGTTCTTC.

This sequence joins TRBV30 and TRBJ2-2, with D possibly being TRBD2 (5 bases). Trimming took off 4 bases at V and 1 base at J, with 13 bases between the two ends. This CDR3 region has 15 residues. Germline V CDR1 and CDR2: GTSNPN, SVGIG (reference sequence). CDR3 region: CAWKTRGVNTGELFF. Written as DNA, the CDR3 is TGTGCCTGGAAAACCCGGGGAGTGAACACCGGGGAGCTGTTTTTT.

The chain has TRBV27 and TRBJ2-2; 10 nucleotides match TRBD2. The germline V gene encodes CDR1 MNHEY and CDR2 SMNVEV (reference sequence). J gave up 4 bases and V 7 bases, and 9 bases lay outside the gene matches. The CDR3 consists of 16 residues. CDR3 DNA sequence: TGTGCCAGCACTTCTAGCGGGAGATTCAGCACCGGGGAGCTGTTTTTT. Translation: CASTSSGRFSTGELFF.

V is TRBV21-1 and J is TRBJ1-2; TRBD1, the table's D call, lacks a check against the DNA. TRBV21-1 is a pseudogene segment. The CDR3 runs to 18 residues. CDR3 residues: CASSKGNLLSGANYGYTF. DNA for the CDR3: TGTGCCAGCAGCAAAGGTAATCTTCTCTCAGGGGCTAACTATGGCTACACCTTC.

This clone was counted a few times. The V and J genes are TRBV29-1 and TRBJ2-2; D is perhaps TRBD1 (5 bases). The germline gives CDR1 SQVTM, CDR2 ANQGSEA. The CDR3 covers 19 residues. V dropped 6 bases and J dropped 1 base, with 27 bases sitting between them. CDR3 coding DNA: TGCAGCGTAGCCATGTTAACAGGCCTCTCCCAGGGGAACACCGGGGAGCTGTTTTTT. It yields the protein CSVAMLTGLSQGNTGELFF.